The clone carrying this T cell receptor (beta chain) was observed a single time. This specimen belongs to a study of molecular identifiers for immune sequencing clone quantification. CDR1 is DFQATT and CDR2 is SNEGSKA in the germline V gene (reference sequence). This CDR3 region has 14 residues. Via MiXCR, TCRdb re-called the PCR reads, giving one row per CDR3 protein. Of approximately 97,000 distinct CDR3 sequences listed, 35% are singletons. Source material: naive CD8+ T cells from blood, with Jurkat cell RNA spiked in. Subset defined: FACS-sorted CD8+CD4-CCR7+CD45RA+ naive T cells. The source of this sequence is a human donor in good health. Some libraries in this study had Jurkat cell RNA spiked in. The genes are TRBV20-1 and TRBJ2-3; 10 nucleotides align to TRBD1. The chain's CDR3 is CSARWDRGSNTQYF. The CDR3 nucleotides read TGCAGCGCCCGGTGGGACAGGGGTTCAAATACGCAGTATTTT.